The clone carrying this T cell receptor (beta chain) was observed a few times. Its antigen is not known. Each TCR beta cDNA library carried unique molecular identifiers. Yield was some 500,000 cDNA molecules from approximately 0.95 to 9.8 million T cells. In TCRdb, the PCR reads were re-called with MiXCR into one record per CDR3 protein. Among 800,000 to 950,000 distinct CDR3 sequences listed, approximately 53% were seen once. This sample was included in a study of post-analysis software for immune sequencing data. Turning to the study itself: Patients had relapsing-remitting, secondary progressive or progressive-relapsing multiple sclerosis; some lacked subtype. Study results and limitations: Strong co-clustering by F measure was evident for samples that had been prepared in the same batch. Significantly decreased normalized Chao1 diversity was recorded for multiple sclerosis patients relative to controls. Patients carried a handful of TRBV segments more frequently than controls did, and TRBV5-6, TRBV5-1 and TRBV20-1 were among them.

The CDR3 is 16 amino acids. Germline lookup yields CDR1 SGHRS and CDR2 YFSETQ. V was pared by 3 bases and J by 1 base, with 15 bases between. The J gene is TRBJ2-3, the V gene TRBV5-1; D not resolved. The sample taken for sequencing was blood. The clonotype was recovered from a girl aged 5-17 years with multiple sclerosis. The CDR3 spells CASSSLQLWGTDTQYF. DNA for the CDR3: TGCGCCAGCAGCTCATTACAACTATGGGGCACAGATACGCAGTATTTT.